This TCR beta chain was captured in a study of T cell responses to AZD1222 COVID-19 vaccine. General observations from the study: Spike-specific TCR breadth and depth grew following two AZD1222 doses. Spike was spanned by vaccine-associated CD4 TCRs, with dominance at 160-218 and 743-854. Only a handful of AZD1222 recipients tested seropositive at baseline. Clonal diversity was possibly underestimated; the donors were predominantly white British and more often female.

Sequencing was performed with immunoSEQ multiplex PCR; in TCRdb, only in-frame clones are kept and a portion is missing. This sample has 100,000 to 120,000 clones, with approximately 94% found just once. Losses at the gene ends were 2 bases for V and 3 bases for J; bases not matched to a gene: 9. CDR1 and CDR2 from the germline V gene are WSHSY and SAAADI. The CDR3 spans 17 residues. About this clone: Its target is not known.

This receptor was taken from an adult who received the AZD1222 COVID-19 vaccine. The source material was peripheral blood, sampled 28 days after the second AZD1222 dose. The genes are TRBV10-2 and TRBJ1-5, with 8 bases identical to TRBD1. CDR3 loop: CASSEAGGVYANQPQHF. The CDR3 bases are TGCGCCAGCAGTGAGGCAGGGGGCGTTTATGCCAATCAGCCCCAGCATTTT.